The 21 T cell receptor beta chains below all came from one sample that was sequenced in a study of cytomegalovirus exposure and HLA in healthy donors. The method was immunoSEQ multiplex PCR; TCRdb's version includes in-frame clones alone and lacks a portion of them. The data contain roughly 250,000 clones, approximately 83% of them seen just once; the ten biggest clones take up around 1.2%. Sequencing used PBMCs. The source is a woman younger than 45 in good health and CMV-seropositive.

The DNA of the CDR3 is TGTGCCAGCAGTTATTTGGGGACAGGGTCTGAAAAACTGTTTTTT. Protein: CASSYLGTGSEKLFF. The rearrangement uses TRBV6-6 and TRBJ1-4; TRBD1 matches at 9 bases. The length of the CDR3 is 15 residues. CDR1 and CDR2 from the germline V gene are MNHNY and SVGAGI (reference sequence). J lost 7 bases, V lost 3 bases, and 6 bases had no gene match.

This chain's CDR3 is CASSIETGYGYTF. The CDR3 DNA reads TGTGCCAGTAGTATAGAGACAGGGTATGGCTACACCTTC. The chain carries TRBV19 and TRBJ1-2; TRBD1 matches at 7 bases. The length of the CDR3 is 13 residues. Germline CDR1 is LNHDA and CDR2 is SQIVND (reference sequence). The junction had 0 bases not matched to a gene; V was cut back by 0 bases and J by 5 bases.

J is TRBJ1-1 and V is TRBV28; the D is unclear. The CDR3 has 11 residues. CDR1 is MDHEN and CDR2 is SYDVKM in the germline V gene. The V and J ends lost 7 bases and 7 bases respectively, with 10 bases between them. The CDR3, as DNA: TGTGCCAGCAATCGGCGGGTTGAAGCTTTCTTT. It specifies CASNRRVEAFF.

The chain is built from TRBV27 and TRBJ1-1; possible D gene TRBD1, 5 bases. This CDR3 has 16 residues. V lost 5 bases and J lost 1, with 17 bases in between. Germline V CDR1 and CDR2: MNHEY, SMNVEV (reference sequence). CDR3 residues: CASSAFDRTRNTEAFF. CDR3 nucleotide sequence: TGTGCCAGCAGTGCCTTCGACAGAACCAGGAACACTGAAGCTTTCTTT.

The chain links TRBV15 to TRBJ2-7; 8 bases fit TRBD1. Per the germline V gene, CDR1 is LNHNV and CDR2 is YYDKDF (reference sequence). J gave up 3 bases and V 3 bases, and 4 bases lay outside the gene matches. This CDR3 region has 14 residues. CDR3 sequence reads: CATSSRTGIYEQYF. The DNA of the CDR3 is TGTGCCACCAGCAGTCGGACAGGGATCTACGAGCAGTACTTC.

This chain joins TRBV5-1 and TRBJ2-5, with 8 bases identical to TRBD2. The CDR3 runs 16 residues. Germline CDR1 and CDR2: SGHRS and YFSETQ. J was trimmed by 3 bases and V by 4 bases; bases with no gene match: 11. The CDR3 DNA is TGCGCCAGCAGCCCTCTCCCCGGGACTAGTAAAGAGACCCAGTACTTC. It specifies CASSPLPGTSKETQYF.

The CDR3 protein is CASSQGQSNQPQHF. The CDR3 coding sequence is TGTGCCAGCAGCCAGGGACAGAGCAATCAGCCCCAGCATTTT. V usage is TRBV7-4 and J usage is TRBJ1-5; 7 bases are a match to TRBD1. Germline CDR1 is SGHVT and CDR2 is SQSDAQ. J lost 1 base, V lost 5 bases, and 2 bases had no gene match. The CDR3 sequence is 14 residues long.

This chain joins TRBV4-2 and TRBJ1-1; a possible D gene is TRBD1 (6 bases). Trimming cost V 0 bases and J 6 bases, with 14 bases left between them. There are 15 residues in the CDR3. Looked up from germline, CDR1 is LGHNA and CDR2 is YNFKEQ. In DNA, the CDR3 is TGTGCCAGCAGCCAAGATAGGTACAGGGACGCTGAAGCTTTCTTT. This translates into CASSQDRYRDAEAFF.

The chain recombines TRBV5-1 with TRBJ2-1; D is uncertain. Trimming left V 0 bases short and J 7 bases short, with 5 bases between. Germline assignment: CDR1 SGHRS and CDR2 YFSETQ. This CDR3 comprises 12 residues. The DNA of the CDR3 is TGCGCCAGCAGCTTGGCCAGTAATGAGCAGTTCTTC. It encodes CASSLASNEQFF.

The chain uses TRBV6-5 and TRBJ2-1; 8 bases map to TRBD2. J lost 9 bases, V lost 2 bases, and 9 bases had no gene match. Germline V CDR1 and CDR2: MNHEY, SVGAGI. The CDR3 has 15 residues. The CDR3 DNA reads TGTGCCAGCAGTTACGCGGCTAGCGGGTATAGTGAGCAGTTCTTC. Protein product: CASSYAASGYSEQFF.

This clone was recorded a few times. The V gene is TRBV5-1, the J gene TRBJ2-5; TRBD2 agrees at 10 bases. The germline V gene encodes CDR1 SGHRS and CDR2 YFSETQ. The CDR3 has 15 residues. After removal of 3 bases from V and 3 bases from J, the junction contained 5 bases not matched to a gene. DNA of the CDR3: TGCGCCAGCAGCTCAGCCGGGACTAGCGAAGAGACCCAGTACTTC. This sequence encodes CASSSAGTSEETQYF. The whole variable domain, filled in from reference TRBV5-1 and TRBJ2-5, reads KAGVTQTPRYLIKTRGQQVTLSCSPISGHRSVSWYQQTPGQGLQFLFEYFSETQRNKGNFPGRFSGRQFSNSRSEMNVSTLELGDSALYLCASSSAGTSEETQYFGPGTRLLVL.

The J gene is TRBJ1-3, the V gene TRBV5-1; 7 bases are shared with TRBD1. This CDR3 contains 15 residues. V gave up 0 bases and J gave up 6 bases; unmatched junction bases: 6. Germline V gives CDR1 SGHRS, CDR2 YFSETQ. CDR3 bases: TGCGCCAGCAGCTTGGCCCCAGGGGGTATAAACACCATATATTTT. Translation: CASSLAPGGINTIYF.

This CDR3 is CASSTAGANPYEQYF. The CDR3 nucleotides are TGTGCCAGTAGTACAGCGGGAGCTAACCCCTACGAGCAGTACTTC. The chain has TRBV19 and TRBJ2-7, with 8 positions matching TRBD2. The CDR3 is 15 residues long. The V gene's germline CDR1 is LNHDA and CDR2 SQIVND (reference sequence). V shed 4 bases, J shed 2 bases, and the junction held 7 bases outside the gene matches.

This chain joins TRBV6-5 and TRBJ2-2; 7 bases fit TRBD2. V dropped 7 bases and J dropped 5; count of bases not matched to a gene: 7. Germline assignment: CDR1 MNHEY and CDR2 SVGAGI. The CDR3 has 14 residues. The CDR3 sequence is CASTRTSRTGELFF. The CDR3 nucleotides are TGTGCCAGCACCCGGACTAGTCGAACCGGGGAGCTGTTTTTT.

The V and J genes are TRBV5-1 and TRBJ2-1; D is uncertain. The CDR3 is 15 amino acids. Between the trimmed V and J ends, which lost 4 bases and 7 bases, there was a span of 18 bases. Germline CDR1 is SGHRS and CDR2 is YFSETQ. The CDR3 loop reads CASSPYFEFSNEQFF. CDR3 sequence (DNA): TGCGCCAGCAGCCCCTATTTCGAGTTTTCAAATGAGCAGTTCTTC.

The chain couples TRBV7-9 to TRBJ1-1; tentative D call: TRBD1 (6 bases). Between the trimmed V and J ends, which lost 7 bases and 1 base, there was a span of 10 bases. There are 13 residues in the CDR3. Per the germline V gene, CDR1 is SEHNR and CDR2 is FQNEAQ (reference sequence). The CDR3 DNA reads TGTGCCAGCACCAAACAGGGGAACACTGAAGCTTTCTTT. Its protein is CASTKQGNTEAFF.

This rearrangement joins TRBV12-5 to TRBJ1-1; D is ambiguous. The V end lost 5 bases, the J end lost 4 bases, and 11 bases lay between the germline ends. Germline-derived CDR1 and CDR2 are LGHNT and FRNRAP. CDR3 size: 13 residues. CDR3 loop: CASGLEPGTEAFF. CDR3 sequence (DNA): TGTGCTAGTGGTCTTGAACCAGGCACTGAAGCTTTCTTT.

The chain uses TRBV5-1 and TRBJ1-1; D may be TRBD1 (6 bases). CDR1 is SGHRS and CDR2 is YFSETQ in the germline V gene. This CDR3 has 14 amino acids. V was pared by 6 bases and J by 5 bases, with 17 bases between. CDR3 sequence (DNA): TGCGCCAGCACCCGGGCGGGGGCGAGGACTGAAGCTTTCTTT. This sequence encodes CASTRAGARTEAFF.

This chain links TRBV5-1 with TRBJ2-7; no firm D call. The CDR3 loop spans 13 amino acids. Germline CDR1 is SGHRS and CDR2 is YFSETQ. V lost 1 base, J lost 4 bases, and 9 bases lay in between. CDR3 loop: CASSLKPGYEQYF. CDR3 coding DNA: TGCGCCAGCAGCTTGAAGCCAGGATACGAGCAGTACTTC.

This chain uses TRBV7-3 with TRBJ2-3, with 10 positions matching TRBD2. Trimming at V came to 5 bases and at J to 3 bases, leaving 2 bases not matched to a gene. The CDR3 has 14 residues. In germline, CDR1 is SGHTA, CDR2 FQGTGA. The CDR3, as DNA: TGTGCCAGCAGCCCTAGCGGGAGAACAGATACGCAGTATTTT. This sequence encodes CASSPSGRTDTQYF.

On this clone: Other DNA sequences in the same sample also yield this CDR3. The J gene is TRBJ2-5, the V gene TRBV29-1, with 7 bases aligning to TRBD1. The junction had 1 base not matched to a gene; V was cut back by 5 bases and J by 1 base. This CDR3 has 12 residues. Germline V gene lookup returns CDR1 SQVTM and CDR2 ANQGSEA. The CDR3 DNA follows: TGCAGCGTTAGACAGGGCCAAGAGACCCAGTACTTC. Translation: CSVRQGQETQYF.